This TCR beta chain was recovered during a study of T cells in Graves' hyperthyroidism and ophthalmopathy. Overall study results and limits: Ophthalmopathy, as predicted by the model, came a median 6.5 months after the prediction.

Source material for PBMCs was around 10 ml fresh peripheral blood. This clonotype was seen ten or more times. Its matching antigen is unknown. This CDR3 spans 13 amino acids. Germline V gene lookup returns CDR1 SNHLY and CDR2 FYNNEI. V was cut by 5 bases and J by 2 bases, with 9 bases left in between. What was amplified from RNA transcripts were TCR beta CDR3 regions. HTBI primers were used for first-round RT-PCR of the TCR CDR3. MiXCR, applied by TCRdb to the multiplex PCR reads, yields one record per CDR3 protein. The sample lists some 370,000 distinct CDR3 sequences; roughly a sixth were seen once. The source is a woman younger than 45 with Graves' hyperthyroidism that later progressed to Graves' ophthalmopathy. Sequencing was done on a sample of blood. The rearrangement uses TRBV2 and TRBJ1-2, with D perhaps TRBD1 (6 bases). CDR3 amino acids: CASSYRENYGYTF. CDR3 nucleotides: TGTGCCAGCAGTTACAGGGAAAACTATGGCTACACCTTC.